The present entry profiles one T cell receptor (beta chain) with its context. No cognate antigen has been identified for it. Base qualities are missing; no much larger clone stands one base away. This sample stems from a study of shared clonotypes between healthy human individuals (dated by TCRdb to the early 2020s). Regarding the research as a whole: The cohort included three men and a couple of women between 18 and 49 years of age. Between about 0.8 and 9 billion PBMCs per donor were obtained by leukapheresis. For each donor, three plates each were used for CD4 naive and CD4 memory, two plates were used for CD8 naive, and one plate was used for CD8 memory. To increase sequencing depth and limit assay-specific biases, TCR repertoire library preparation and sequencing were carried out by different laboratories using diverse techniques. The study deeply sequenced blood TCR repertoires of about 5 healthy adults to estimate repertoire size and the extent of clonotype sharing between individuals. Study-level results and caveats: Because the study included only a small number of donors, the genetic and exposure-history diversity represented was limited. Compared with non-shared clonotypes, clonotypes shared by all four sorted-subset donors had higher generation probabilities. Across a few donors, 4.5% to 6.5% of naive CD4, more than 3% of naive CD8, around 2.1% of memory CD4, and approximately 0.4% of memory CD8 clonotypes were shared. Rarefaction of sorted-subset datasets indicated incomplete sequencing despite the large sequencing depth. Sampling was limited to blood, and TCR repertoires in tissue likely differ from TCR repertoires in blood. Based on pairwise subsampling, the degree of clonotype sharing among donors was expected to be affected by sequencing depth. Naive subsets generally had larger estimated clonotype richness than memory subsets did.

Using the deep immunoSEQ assay, TCR CDR3 regions were amplified from genomic DNA by multiplex PCR. Genomic DNA extracted from each cell subset was distributed evenly over all wells of several immunoSEQ 96-well plates, and each plate served as one replicate. For sorted subsets, each replicate PCR was loaded with roughly 200 ng genomic DNA, equivalent to about 30,000 T cell genomes. The purified libraries were quantified using a Qubit 3.0 fluorometer, sized with a Bioanalyzer 2100, and then quantified again using the KAPA Library Quantification kit. Every immunoSEQ 96-well plate was sequenced on a dedicated single-read 150-cycle Illumina NextSeq 550 flow cell. As for the original processing: Because the immunoSEQ output held only junctional sequences and lacked quality scores, the filtering could not match the filtering applied to full-length reads. Sequences were annotated with PyIR, a Python wrapper for IgBLAST v1.9, and V/J genes and CDR3 were assigned using IMGT germline references. Any read was removed if the V/J assignment was weak (E-value above 1e-6), the CDR3 was missing, or the read contained stop codons, out-of-frame junctions, or ambiguous translated residues. V3J clonotypes were defined by identical inferred V gene, J gene, and CDR3 amino acid sequence. Percentage overlap between repertoires was computed as shared unique clonotypes divided by the size of the smaller repertoire. Richness of each repertoire was evaluated using RTK rarefaction, the Chao1 estimator, and Recon v2.1 estimates of unobserved clonotypes. Generation probabilities for all TCRbeta clonotypes obtained by the gDNA method from several donors were computed using OLGA. Sourced from immuneACCESS, this table was stored by TCRdb with only in-frame sequences that have V and J called. A share of the clones is absent; for the studies checked, an unresolved V gene accounts for under half, and the remainder has no known explanation. D and trimming were read from the DNA, whereas the V and J calls and clone size are those reported in that table. The sample table shows about 2 million clones, and roughly 94% are seen once. In total, the top ten clones hold roughly 0.13% of the sample.

The donors were healthy, HIV-negative adults with no recently reported acute infections or vaccinations. Every donor was a Caucasian adult living in Nashville, Tennessee, USA. CD4+ T cells were enriched by magnetic negative selection, after which naive cells were positively selected on CD45RA and the negative fraction was taken as the memory subset. After blood collection by leukapheresis, PBMCs were isolated using Ficoll-Histopaque density gradient centrifugation and then cryopreserved in the vapor phase of liquid nitrogen. Analytical flow cytometry was used to check the purity and quantity of each magnetically sorted T cell population. Genomic DNA was isolated from each sorted fraction and quantified by UV absorbance on a Nanodrop 2000c. Per the germline V gene, SGHVS is the CDR1 and FQNEAQ is the CDR2. The V and J ends are trimmed by 2 bases and 7 bases, leaving 11 bases between them. The CDR3 goes from the cysteine to the phenylalanine over 13 residues. The retained sequence is limited to the CDR3, 39 bases, with the frame set at the first base.

The source material was naive CD4+ T cells sorted from blood. This sample's cell subset or site label indicates: CD45RA+ positively selected. The chain was built from TRBV7-8 and TRBJ1-2; the D gene is perhaps TRBD1, from 5 matching bases. The sequence was obtained from a man aged 18 to 29 in good health. For the CDR3, the sequence is CASSLSPQGGYTF. DNA sequence: TGTGCCAGCAGCTTATCCCCTCAGGGTGGCTACACCTTC. Where the CDR3 stops, the reference TRBV7-8 and TRBJ1-2 genes take over; the full variable domain is GAGVSQSPRYKVAKRGQDVALRCDPISGHVSLFWYQQALGQGPEFLTYFQNEAQLDKSGLPSDRFFAERPEGSVSTLKIQRTQQEDSAVYLCASSLSPQGGYTFGSGTRLTVV.